These 28 T cell receptor beta chains were all obtained from the same sample, sequenced in a study of blood T cell repertoires in COVID-19. Method: immunoSEQ multiplex PCR; TCRdb's copy keeps in-frame clones and lacks some. The profile shows some 130,000 clones, 75% to 90% of them singletons. Sequenced sample: peripheral blood. The receptors stem from a man in his fifties or sixties with active COVID-19.

The CDR3 region has the DNA TGTGCCAGCAGCCGGGGACTAGCGGGGACCTATAGCACAGATACGCAGTATTTT. Translated: CASSRGLAGTYSTDTQYF. The chain carries TRBV11-3 and TRBJ2-3; 13 nucleotides match TRBD2. J lost 0 bases, V lost 5 bases, and 8 bases had no gene match. CDR1 SGHNT and CDR2 YENEEA come from the germline V gene. The length of the CDR3 is 18 residues.

V usage is TRBV19 and J usage is TRBJ1-2, with TRBD1 matching over 8 bases. CDR1 and CDR2 (germline): LNHDA, SQIVND (reference sequence). The CDR3 runs to 15 residues. Trimming took 6 bases from V and 8 from J; bases not matched to a gene: 14. The CDR3 DNA reads TGTGCCAGTAGCCTTGGGACAGGACAGGCCTGGGGCTACACCTTC. As protein: CASSLGTGQAWGYTF.

V gene TRBV7-9 combines with J gene TRBJ2-1; the D is unclear. Trimming cost V 5 bases and J 1 base, with 6 bases left between them. Germline-derived CDR1 and CDR2 are SEHNR and FQNEAQ (reference sequence). The CDR3 covers 13 residues. The chain's CDR3 is CASSLRSYNEQFF. CDR3 DNA sequence: TGTGCCAGCAGCCTCCGGTCCTACAATGAGCAGTTCTTC.

The V gene is TRBV5-4, the J gene TRBJ2-7; possibly TRBD1 for D (5 bases). Trimming stripped 0 bases from V and 6 bases from J, with 7 bases between. This CDR3 is built from 12 residues. The germline V gene has CDR1 SGHNT and CDR2 YYREEE (reference sequence). CDR3 coding DNA: TGTGCCAGCAGCTTGGATCAGGGCGAGCAGTACTTC. Encoded protein: CASSLDQGEQYF.

This chain uses TRBV9 with TRBJ2-5, with 7 bases aligning to TRBD2. J gave up 4 bases and V 0 bases, and 12 bases lay outside the gene matches. Germline loops: CDR1 SGDLS, CDR2 YYNGEE. CDR3 length: 17 amino acids. CDR3 nucleotides: TGTGCCAGCAGCGTAGTGGGGGGACTAAGTTTGGGAGAGACCCAGTACTTC. Translation gives CASSVVGGLSLGETQYF.

J is TRBJ1-4 and V is TRBV3-1 (or the pseudogene TRBV3-2), with a tentative D call TRBD1 (5 bases). From germline, CDR1 is LGHDT and CDR2 YNNKEL (reference sequence). The CDR3 consists of 14 residues. The V and J ends lost 4 bases and 7 bases respectively, with 13 bases between them. The CDR3 sequence: CASSRGVIPEKLFF. The CDR3 coding sequence is TGTGCCAGCAGCCGGGGGGTGATTCCTGAAAAACTGTTTTTT.

In this sample, this clone turned up once. DNA for the CDR3: TGTGCCAGCAGGGGGGGACAGGGGGCTGGGAACACTGAAGCTTTCTTT. Amino acid sequence: CASRGGQGAGNTEAFF. The J gene is TRBJ1-1, the V gene TRBV5-4; 12 bases line up with TRBD1. CDR3 length: 16 amino acids. The V gene's germline CDR1 is SGHNT and CDR2 YYREEE (reference sequence). The junction had 6 bases not matched to a gene; V was cut back by 5 bases and J by 1 base.

This clone occurred a few times. The chain has TRBV7-9 and TRBJ2-7; unclear D gene. Germline CDR1 SEHNR, CDR2 FQNEAQ (reference sequence). There are 14 residues in the CDR3. V lost 1 base and J lost 2, with 9 bases in between. The CDR3 protein is CASSLDPRTYEQYF. The CDR3 coding sequence is TGTGCCAGCAGCTTAGACCCGCGGACCTACGAGCAGTACTTC.

The chain recombines TRBV19 with TRBJ2-1; D perhaps matches TRBD2 (7 bases). The germline V gene encodes CDR1 LNHDA and CDR2 SQIVND (reference sequence). V gave up 10 bases and J gave up 6 bases, with 19 bases separating them. The CDR3 length is 14 residues. CDR3: CATAGRGYRNEQFF. The CDR3 nucleotides are TGTGCCACCGCGGGGAGGGGGTACCGCAATGAGCAGTTCTTC.

The chain links TRBV7-7 to TRBJ2-5, with D possibly matching TRBD1 (5 bases). The CDR3 is 14 residues long. Trimming cost V 7 bases and J 4 bases, with 16 bases left between them. CDR1 is SSHAT, CDR2 FNYEAQ, per germline (reference sequence). The CDR3 DNA is TGTGCCAGCACCCCCTTAACAGGCGGAGAGACCCAGTACTTC. This translates into CASTPLTGGETQYF.

V is TRBV21-1 and J is TRBJ2-5; the table's D call, TRBD2, was not checked against the DNA. TRBV21-1 is assigned pseudogene status. The CDR3 is 14 residues long. The CDR3 region has the DNA TGTGCCAGCAGCAAACGGGCGGGCCCGGGGACCCAGTACTTC. It translates to CASSKRAGPGTQYF.

The rearrangement uses TRBV6-1 and TRBJ1-2; unclear D gene. Trimming cost V 3 bases and J 2 bases, with 19 bases left between them. The CDR3 totals 17 residues. Germline CDR1 is MNHNS and CDR2 is SASEGT. The CDR3 region has the DNA TGTGCCAGCAGTGACCCCTTTTTTATGGGCACCAACTATGGCTACACCTTC. Its protein product is CASSDPFFMGTNYGYTF.

The V and J genes are TRBV5-1 and TRBJ2-3; 10 bases match TRBD2. Trimming cost V 0 bases and J 5 bases; bases outside gene matches: 15. CDR1 SGHRS and CDR2 YFSETQ come from the germline V gene. The CDR3 loop spans 19 amino acids. The CDR3 DNA reads TGCGCCAGCAGCTTGGATACTCCGAGGCTAGCGGGGGTGGTAGATACGCAGTATTTT. Amino acid sequence: CASSLDTPRLAGVVDTQYF.

The rearrangement uses TRBV21-1 and TRBJ2-1; TRBD2 is the table's D call and was not checked against the DNA. TRBV21-1 is classified as a pseudogene. This CDR3 has 16 amino acids. The CDR3 nucleotides read TGTGCCAGCAGCAAAGTGAGGCGGCGGCCCTACAATGAGCAGTTCTTC. It specifies CASSKVRRRPYNEQFF.

This clone appeared once. The chain joins TRBV6-5 to TRBJ1-4, with TRBD1 matching over 12 bases. J was trimmed by 8 bases and V by 6 bases; bases with no gene match: 7. The germline V gene has CDR1 MNHEY and CDR2 SVGAGI. This CDR3 has 15 amino acids. The CDR3 region has the DNA TGTGCCAGCAGGCTTTCCGGGACAGGGGGCGAAAAACTGTTTTTT. It encodes CASRLSGTGGEKLFF.

J is TRBJ2-2 and V is TRBV28; TRBD2 might be the D (5 bases). CDR1 is MDHEN, CDR2 SYDVKM, per germline. V lost 4 bases, J lost 1 base, and 10 bases lay in between. CDR3 length equals 15 residues. CDR3 region: CASSSSGKNTGELFF. CDR3 sequence (DNA): TGTGCCAGCAGTTCCTCGGGGAAGAACACCGGGGAGCTGTTTTTT. Looking up the rest from reference TRBV28 and TRBJ2-2 gives the full variable domain: DVKVTQSSRYLVKRTGEKVFLECVQDMDHENMFWYRQDPGLGLRLIYFSYDVKMKEKGDIPEGYSVSREKKERFSLILESASTNQTSMYLCASSSSGKNTGELFFGEGSRLTVL.

This chain joins TRBV5-1 and TRBJ1-3, with D perhaps matching TRBD1 (6 bases). Per germline, CDR1 SGHRS and CDR2 YFSETQ. Trimming took 2 bases from V and 4 from J, leaving 19 bases between them. The CDR3 extends over 17 amino acids. The CDR3 sequence is CASSLTLTGTSGNTIYF. In DNA, the CDR3 is TGCGCCAGCAGCTTAACCCTTACAGGGACGTCAGGAAACACCATATATTTT. The full variable domain, its missing parts supplied by reference TRBV5-1 and TRBJ1-3, is KAGVTQTPRYLIKTRGQQVTLSCSPISGHRSVSWYQQTPGQGLQFLFEYFSETQRNKGNFPGRFSGRQFSNSRSEMNVSTLELGDSALYLCASSLTLTGTSGNTIYFGEGSWLTVV.

The chain employs TRBV5-1 and TRBJ2-5, with a possible D match to TRBD2 (7 bases). Germline V gene sequence: CDR1 SGHRS, CDR2 YFSETQ. The CDR3 has 16 residues. V lost 3 bases and J 5 bases, leaving 20 bases between the germline ends. For the CDR3, the DNA is TGCGCCAGCAGCTCTCCCCGAGGGGGGGTTGGTGAGACCCAGTACTTC. It codes for CASSSPRGGVGETQYF.

This chain joins TRBV14 and TRBJ2-1, with D unresolved. Germline CDR1 SGHDN, CDR2 FVKESK. Trimming shortened V by 4 bases and J by 4 bases, and 17 bases separated the two germline ends. This CDR3 is built from 16 residues. The CDR3 here is CASSPSFRQAYNEQFF. The CDR3, as DNA: TGTGCCAGCAGCCCTTCATTCCGTCAGGCATACAATGAGCAGTTCTTC.

This clone occurred once. The CDR3 bases are TGTGCCAGCAGAGGGATGACAGGGGGGAATTCACCCCTCCACTTT. Translating it yields CASRGMTGGNSPLHF. The chain carries TRBV2 and TRBJ1-6, with TRBD1 matching over 9 bases. Trimming at V came to 6 bases and at J to 7 bases, leaving 7 bases not matched to a gene. The CDR3 is made up of 15 amino acids. Germline assignment: CDR1 SNHLY and CDR2 FYNNEI.

The rearrangement joins TRBV28 to TRBJ2-5; 8 bases map to TRBD2. J was trimmed by 4 bases and V by 5 bases; bases with no gene match: 3. The germline V gene has CDR1 MDHEN and CDR2 SYDVKM. CDR3 length: 13 amino acids. The CDR3 loop reads CASSRGGGETQYF. DNA of the CDR3: TGTGCCAGCAGTCGGGGGGGCGGAGAGACCCAGTACTTC.

V is TRBV11-2 and J is TRBJ2-2, with 7 positions matching TRBD2. Germline lookup yields CDR1 SGHAT and CDR2 FQNNGV. V gave up 6 bases and J gave up 0 bases; unmatched junction bases: 7. The CDR3 contains 16 residues. This chain's CDR3 is CASSPRGGTNTGELFF. The CDR3 DNA is TGTGCCAGCAGTCCGCGCGGGGGAACGAACACCGGGGAGCTGTTTTTT.

The chain employs TRBV4-3 and TRBJ2-2; a possible D gene is TRBD1 (5 bases). CDR1 LGHNA and CDR2 YSLEER come from the germline V gene. The ends were cut back, 0 bases at V and 6 bases at J, with 11 bases in the middle. This CDR3 contains 15 residues. In DNA, the CDR3 is TGCGCCAGCAGCCAAGAGGCAGGGTTCGCCGGGGAGCTGTTTTTT. Protein product: CASSQEAGFAGELFF.

V and J are TRBV4-3 and TRBJ1-2, with 7 bases identical to TRBD1. The CDR3 runs to 13 residues. The germline gives CDR1 LGHNA, CDR2 YSLEER. V dropped 1 base and J dropped 6; count of bases not matched to a gene: 2. CDR3 region: CASSQATGDGYTF. In nucleotides, the CDR3 is TGCGCCAGCAGCCAAGCTACAGGGGATGGCTACACCTTC.

The V call is TRBV4-2, the J call TRBJ1-2, with 7 bases matching TRBD1. V dropped 4 bases and J dropped 8; count of bases not matched to a gene: 13. CDR3 size: 15 residues. CDR1 LGHNA and CDR2 YNFKEQ come from the germline V gene. CDR3 in amino acids: CASSPPGQSFQGYTF. The DNA for the CDR3 is TGTGCCAGCAGCCCGCCGGGACAGTCTTTTCAAGGCTACACCTTC.

The chain recombines TRBV2 with TRBJ1-5; D uncertain. Trimming took off 2 bases at V and 4 bases at J, with 9 bases between the two ends. The germline V gene encodes CDR1 SNHLY and CDR2 FYNNEI. The CDR3 extends over 14 amino acids. CDR3 nucleotide sequence: TGTGCCAGCAGTGAACAGGCACCAAATCAGCCCCAGCATTTT. Amino acids: CASSEQAPNQPQHF.

The genes are TRBV9 and TRBJ1-5; 8 bases match TRBD1. The CDR3 has 14 amino acids. Germline V lookup: CDR1 SGDLS, CDR2 YYNGEE. V lost 3 bases, J lost 9 bases, and 8 bases stayed unmatched. The CDR3 loop is CASSAGTGTWPQHF. The CDR3 nucleotides are TGTGCCAGCAGCGCGGGGACAGGCACTTGGCCCCAGCATTTT.

This rearrangement joins TRBV5-5 to TRBJ1-5; no definite D call. V was clipped by 0 bases and J by 7 bases, with 14 bases between them. The CDR3 is 15 amino acids. The germline CDR1 and CDR2 sequences are SGHKS and YYEKEE (reference sequence). The CDR3 DNA sequence: TGTGCCAGCAGCTTGGCCGGCTTTACAGTACAGCCCCAGCATTTT. Its protein is CASSLAGFTVQPQHF.